This entry lists 25 T cell receptor beta chains sequenced from one sample in a study of regulatory T cells in long-lasting Graves disease (dated by TCRdb to the early 2020s). Per the publication, the time point label means: persistent/refractory GD, antithyroid drugs over 5 years with positive TRAb. For both TCR sequencing and RNA sequencing, RNA was extracted from PBMCs in TRIzol. The library was generated by multiplex PCR. These reads were obtained on an Illumina HiSeq 4000. TCR beta libraries were built with iRepertoire HTBI primers and Arm-PCR amplification of CDR3 regions. TCRdb reanalyzed the raw reads on its own, using fastp at Q25 for trimming and MiXCR for clone calling, and kept in-frame beta chains. Each CDR3 protein gets just one entry, which takes the most common genes and DNA from the rows behind it. The sample table shows 360,000 or so distinct CDR3 sequences, and roughly 23% are seen once. The ten largest clones take up around a quarter of the sample.

This material consisted of peripheral blood mononuclear cells (PBMCs), taken when the disease was refractory, from a patient treated with antithyroid drugs. These receptors were collected from a woman in her thirties or forties with Graves disease. Donor details come from another sample of the same person, matched by shared clones.

At least ten counts were recorded for this clonotype. The genes are TRBV11-2 and TRBJ2-7; maybe TRBD2 (6 bases). Germline assignment: CDR1 SGHAT and CDR2 FQNNGV. The CDR3 is 14 amino acids. The germline V and J ends were trimmed by 3 bases and 4 bases, with 13 bases remaining between them. The CDR3 DNA follows: TGTGCCAGCAGCTTCTCAGCGGGTAATTACGAGCAGTACTTC. Encoded protein: CASSFSAGNYEQYF.

The sample holds a few counts of this clonotype. V is TRBV4-1 and J is TRBJ1-3, with D unresolved. With 0 bases removed from V and 0 bases from J, the gap between germline ends came to 9 bases. The CDR3 consists of 16 residues. Germline V gene lookup returns CDR1 MGHRA and CDR2 YSYEKL. CDR3: CASSQDFSSSGNTIYF. The CDR3 coding sequence is TGCGCCAGCAGCCAAGATTTCAGTTCCTCTGGAAACACCATATATTTT.

There are a few counts of this clonotype. The genes are TRBV13 and TRBJ1-1, with D perhaps TRBD1 (6 bases). The CDR3 contains 16 residues. V shed 0 bases and J shed 1 base, with 12 bases lying between them. Germline CDR1 reads PRHDT; CDR2 reads FYEKMQ (reference sequence). The CDR3, as DNA: TGTGCCAGCAGCTTAGGCTCTCACAGGGAGAACACTGAAGCTTTCTTT. Translated, it gives CASSLGSHRENTEAFF.

This clonotype was counted many times. The rearrangement links TRBV28 to TRBJ2-7, with TRBD1 identical over 8 bases. The CDR3 is 14 amino acids. Unmatched junction bases numbered 7, after V lost 2 bases and J lost 7 bases. CDR1 MDHEN and CDR2 SYDVKM come from the germline V gene. This chain's CDR3 is CASSLPRGLREQYF. CDR3 coding DNA: TGTGCCAGCAGTTTACCCAGGGGGCTTAGGGAGCAGTACTTC.

This clonotype was seen repeatedly, ten times or more. The rearrangement uses TRBV28 and TRBJ2-5, with 8 bases fitting TRBD1. The trim removed 6 bases at V and 12 bases at J, leaving 15 bases unmatched. In germline, CDR1 is MDHEN, CDR2 SYDVKM. CDR3 length: 14 residues. CDR3 sequence reads: CASSTDRGRGLKYF. CDR3 sequence (DNA): TGTGCCAGCAGCACCGACAGGGGTCGGGGGCTCAAGTACTTC. Full variable domain (rest looked up from reference TRBV28 and TRBJ2-5): DVKVTQSSRYLVKRTGEKVFLECVQDMDHENMFWYRQDPGLGLRLIYFSYDVKMKEKGDIPEGYSVSREKKERFSLILESASTNQTSMYLCASSTDRGRGLKYFGPGTRLLVL.

This clonotype was seen at least ten times. The chain employs TRBV28 and TRBJ1-2, with D unresolved. Trimming shortened V by 7 bases and J by 4 bases, and 13 bases separated the two germline ends. The CDR3 is 13 amino acids. Germline-derived CDR1 and CDR2 are MDHEN and SYDVKM. The CDR3 nucleotides are TGTGCCAGCATCGATGGCAGTAGCTATGGCTACACCTTC. Protein: CASIDGSSYGYTF.

This clonotype was observed many times. The chain uses TRBV7-9 and TRBJ2-5; D unresolved. In germline, CDR1 is SEHNR, CDR2 FQNEAQ (reference sequence). V shed 8 bases and J shed 5 bases, with 12 bases lying between them. The CDR3 consists of 12 residues. The CDR3 nucleotides are TGTGCCAGCGAAGAGGAAGGGGAGACCCAGTACTTC. It translates to CASEEEGETQYF.

This sequence joins TRBV11-2 and TRBJ2-7; TRBD2 aligns across 10 bases. This CDR3 has 15 amino acids. Trimming cost V 2 bases and J 3 bases; bases outside gene matches: 4. Germline V gene data show CDR1 as SGHAT and CDR2 as FQNNGV. The CDR3 sequence is CASSLYSSGGYEQYF. CDR3 DNA sequence: TGTGCCAGCAGCTTATATTCTAGCGGGGGCTACGAGCAGTACTTC.

This rearrangement joins TRBV12-3 or TRBV12-4 to TRBJ2-7, with D maybe TRBD2 (6 bases). The ends were cut back, 3 bases at V and 3 bases at J, with 15 bases in the middle. CDR3 length equals 15 residues. As DNA, the CDR3 is TGTGCCAGCAGTTTTGGCGGGACGGGGAGCTACGAGCAGTACTTC. Translation gives CASSFGGTGSYEQYF.

This clonotype was counted only a few times. This chain connects TRBV18 to TRBJ1-2; no definite D call. V dropped 0 bases and J dropped 1 base, with 6 bases sitting between them. CDR3 size: 14 residues. Germline V lookup: CDR1 KGHSH, CDR2 LQKENI. Written as DNA, the CDR3 is TGTGCCAGCTCACCACCGCGAAGTAACTATGGCTACACCTTC. Encoded protein: CASSPPRSNYGYTF.

This clonotype has at least ten counts. The V and J genes are TRBV29-1 and TRBJ1-2; maybe TRBD1 (5 bases). CDR3 length equals 12 residues. Germline V gene sequence: CDR1 SQVTM, CDR2 ANQGSEA. The V end lost 7 bases, the J end lost 1 base, and 10 bases lay between the germline ends. The chain's CDR3 is CSAIDSNYGYTF. In DNA, the CDR3 is TGCAGCGCCATAGACAGTAACTATGGCTACACCTTC.

V gene TRBV28 combines with J gene TRBJ1-2; tentatively, D is TRBD1 (5 bases). The germline gives CDR1 MDHEN, CDR2 SYDVKM. The V end was cut by 5 bases, the J end by 4 bases, with 11 bases between. The CDR3 consists of 13 residues. CDR3 nucleotide sequence: TGTGCCAGCAGTAAGACAGTGCCCTATGGCTACACCTTC. Its translation is CASSKTVPYGYTF.

The chain carries TRBV5-6 and TRBJ2-5; D may be TRBD2 (6 bases). The CDR3 has 16 residues. The germline V gene encodes CDR1 SGHDT and CDR2 YYEEEE. V dropped 2 bases and J dropped 7 bases, with 21 bases sitting between them. The CDR3 is CASSFPEVPVGGTQYF. CDR3 nucleotide sequence: TGTGCCAGCAGCTTCCCCGAGGTCCCGGTGGGAGGGACCCAGTACTTC.

The genes are TRBV30 and TRBJ1-1; 10 bases are a match to TRBD1. Trimming removed 1 base from V and 3 bases from J; junction bases left unmatched: 2. Germline V gene data show CDR1 as GTSNPN and CDR2 as SVGIG (reference sequence). The CDR3 covers 14 residues. This CDR3 reads CAWSGGTGDTEAFF. In DNA form, the CDR3 reads TGTGCCTGGAGTGGGGGGACAGGGGACACTGAAGCTTTCTTT.

The V gene is TRBV7-8, the J gene TRBJ1-3; 7 nucleotides agree with TRBD1. J gave up 0 bases and V 4 bases, and 3 bases lay outside the gene matches. In germline, CDR1 is SGHVS, CDR2 FQNEAQ. This CDR3 spans 15 amino acids. In nucleotides, the CDR3 is TGTGCCAGCAGCTCCGGGACAGCCTCTGGAAACACCATATATTTT. It is translated as CASSSGTASGNTIYF.

In this sample, this clonotype turned up many times. This chain uses TRBV27 with TRBJ1-1; no clear D gene. This CDR3 has 15 amino acids. V lost 6 bases and J 0 bases, leaving 14 bases between the germline ends. Per the germline V gene, CDR1 is MNHEY and CDR2 is SMNVEV (reference sequence). The CDR3 DNA reads as TGTGCCAGCAGCCAAGGGCTGGGGATGAACACTGAAGCTTTCTTT. Amino acid sequence: CASSQGLGMNTEAFF.

The chain couples TRBV13 to TRBJ2-7; 8 bases are shared with TRBD2. The CDR3 extends over 15 amino acids. J lost 2 bases, V lost 8 bases, and 11 bases had no gene match. In germline, CDR1 is PRHDT, CDR2 FYEKMQ (reference sequence). The CDR3 here is CASSDQRTSTYEQYF. CDR3 coding DNA: TGTGCCAGCTCCGACCAAAGGACTAGCACCTACGAGCAGTACTTC.

This clonotype was detected only once. This likely reflects a read error, since a far larger clone is one base away. CDR3 amino acids: CASSTGQLLNYGYTF. The CDR3 nucleotides read TGTGCCAGCAGTACCGGACAATTATTAAACTATGGCTACACCTTC. The rearrangement joins TRBV6-1 to TRBJ1-2, with a tentative D call TRBD1 (5 bases). The V end was cut by 5 bases, the J end by 2 bases, with 15 bases between. The CDR3 covers 15 residues. Germline CDR1 reads MNHNS; CDR2 reads SASEGT.

This clonotype has ten or more counts. This chain connects TRBV12-3 or TRBV12-4 to TRBJ2-7; the match to TRBD1 covers 9 bases. This CDR3 contains 15 residues. With V trimmed by 6 bases and J by 1 base, 7 bases remained unmatched. Written as DNA, the CDR3 is TGTGCCAGCAGAATCACCGGGACAGGGTCCTACGAGCAGTACTTC. Amino acids: CASRITGTGSYEQYF.

This clonotype was counted ten times or more. This chain links TRBV20-1 with TRBJ2-7, with D maybe TRBD2 (6 bases). V was clipped by 6 bases and J by 3 bases, with 15 bases between them. Germline V gene lookup returns CDR1 DFQATT and CDR2 SNEGSKA (reference sequence). The CDR3 extends over 13 amino acids. The CDR3, as DNA: TGCAGTGCCCTACCGGGACTGAGCTACGAGCAGTACTTC. Amino acid sequence: CSALPGLSYEQYF.

The genes are TRBV28 and TRBJ2-3; D is unclear. This CDR3 contains 13 residues. V lost 2 bases and J 5 bases, leaving 8 bases between the germline ends. Germline CDR1 MDHEN, CDR2 SYDVKM. The CDR3 region is CASSLNRLDTQYF. In DNA form, the CDR3 reads TGTGCCAGCAGTTTAAACCGCCTAGATACGCAGTATTTT.

The V gene is TRBV14, the J gene TRBJ1-6; D gene unclear. The CDR3 covers 15 residues. The V and J ends lost 0 bases and 13 bases respectively, with 16 bases between them. Looked up from germline, CDR1 is SGHDN and CDR2 is FVKESK. The CDR3 region is CASSQDFGPLYPLHF. In DNA, the CDR3 is TGTGCCAGCAGCCAAGATTTCGGGCCCCTGTATCCCCTCCACTTT.

At least ten counts were recorded for this clonotype. The CDR3 coding sequence is TGTGCCAGCAGTGTACAGGGGATGAATGAAAAACTGTTTTTT. It translates to CASSVQGMNEKLFF. This chain joins TRBV6-1 and TRBJ1-4; 7 bases match TRBD1. Losses at the gene ends were 4 bases for V and 5 bases for J; bases not matched to a gene: 4. The germline V gene encodes CDR1 MNHNS and CDR2 SASEGT. CDR3 length: 14 residues.

In its sample, this clonotype was seen a few times. The chain carries TRBV19 and TRBJ2-7, with TRBD2 matching 9 bases. V lost 6 bases to trimming and J lost 3 bases; unmatched junction nucleotides: 9. CDR1 is LNHDA and CDR2 is SQIVND in the germline V gene (reference sequence). The CDR3 has 15 amino acids. The CDR3: CASRADSSGVYEQYF. The CDR3, as DNA: TGTGCCAGTAGGGCGGACTCTAGCGGGGTCTACGAGCAGTACTTC.

In this sample, this clonotype turned up a few times. The rearrangement uses TRBV14 and TRBJ2-2; D remains ambiguous. CDR1 is SGHDN and CDR2 is FVKESK in the germline V gene. The CDR3 is 15 residues long. The V gene lost 1 base and the J gene lost 0 bases, with 6 bases spanning the gap. The CDR3 coding sequence is TGTGCCAGCAGCCAAGTATCGCCGAACACCGGGGAGCTGTTTTTT. Protein sequence: CASSQVSPNTGELFF.